This TCR beta chain was profiled in a study of blood T cell repertoires in COVID-19 (dated by TCRdb to the early 2020s). Some background on the complete study: The collaborator samples originated in the United States, Italy and Spain and spanned the acute and convalescent phases of COVID-19. The dataset comprised deeply sampled blood TCRbeta repertoires from subjects exposed to, actively infected with, or recovered from COVID-19. The repertoires were made available in a free public database intended to serve as a resource for research on the immune response to SARS-CoV-2. The prospective study material was composed of cDNA or gDNA derived from T cells, B-cell-depleted T cells, or PBMCs. Where available, HLA class I and class II types were taken from metadata supplied by the sample provider and were not determined by assay-based typing. The samples were drawn from two sources: the first 160 participants of the ongoing ImmuneRACE study, and approximately 1,300 subjects contributed by 6 global collaborators. A de-identified subject ID, COVID-19 status, age in years and sex were almost always included in the sample metadata.

The paper as a whole reports these results and caveats: Clinical and demographic metadata were provided uncurated, with the amount varying by source and participant.

The collaborating institutions used their own protocols to collect whole blood in K2EDTA tubes. For TCRbeta analysis, collaborators shipped samples in one of three forms: frozen whole blood, isolated PBMCs, or DNA extracted from either of those sample types. The immunoSEQ Assay, a bias-controlled multiplex PCR, was used to amplify TCRbeta CDR3 regions from genomic DNA. Concerning the study's data processing: The number of nucleated cells in each sample was estimated from the amplification of reference gene primers within the assay. Sequence reads were collapsed and filtered to measure the absolute abundance of every unique TCRbeta CDR3 rearrangement. Productive Simpson clonality was computed per sample as the square root of Simpson's diversity index over productive rearrangements. What TCRdb holds here is the immuneACCESS table cut down to in-frame rearrangements. Part of the clones is not present; checked against another copy, under half of the missing clones reflect an unresolved V gene, and the others are unexplained. The V and J calls and clone size were taken over from that table, and D and trimming were inferred from the DNA. Here the sample has about 380,000 clones; approximately 80% occur a single time. The top ten hold approximately 1% of the sample.

Remarks on this clone: Its binding antigen is unknown. The junction departs from the called germline gene at one end, perhaps through a read error.

This receptor was obtained from a human donor with acute or convalescent COVID-19. The donor label of this sample is uncertain. Sequenced input: peripheral blood.

In nucleotide form, the sequence is TGTGCCAGCAGTTTCTCAGGACAGGGGGCCTACAATTCACCCCTCCACTTT. This sequence encodes CASSFSGQGAYNSPLHF. The chain is made from TRBV27 and TRBJ1-6; 11 of the junction bases match TRBD1. Its CDR3 holds 17 amino acids, cysteine through phenylalanine. Of the read, only the CDR3 DNA is kept; its 51 bases are in frame from base 1. CDR1 and CDR2 (MNHEY, SMNVEV) derive from the germline V gene (reference sequence).